This TCR beta chain stems from a study of T cell responses to AZD1222 COVID-19 vaccine. The wider study: Second-dose timings of about 4 or about 12 weeks were pooled. Broader study findings: Donors were chiefly white British, with a greater number of females, and clonal diversity was perhaps underestimated. Two doses of AZD1222 preceded a rise in Spike-specific TCR breadth and depth. All repertoire sampling was performed exclusively after the peak T cell response.

Trimming left V 5 bases short and J 0 bases short, with 16 bases between. The CDR3 has 16 residues. CDR1 and CDR2 (germline): MNHEY, SVGEGT. As regards this clone: Antigen: not known.

Assay: immunoSEQ multiplex PCR; the TCRdb copy retains only in-frame clones and omits some. Of about 130,000 clones listed, over 70% are singletons. The TCR originated in an adult in good health. This material consisted of peripheral blood, taken on day 0 of AZD1222 vaccination. This sequence joins TRBV6-2 or TRBV6-3 and TRBJ1-2, with D possibly matching TRBD1 (5 bases). This CDR3 reads CASSIGTATANYGYTF. DNA for the CDR3: TGTGCCAGCAGTATCGGGACGGCGACAGCTAACTATGGCTACACCTTC.